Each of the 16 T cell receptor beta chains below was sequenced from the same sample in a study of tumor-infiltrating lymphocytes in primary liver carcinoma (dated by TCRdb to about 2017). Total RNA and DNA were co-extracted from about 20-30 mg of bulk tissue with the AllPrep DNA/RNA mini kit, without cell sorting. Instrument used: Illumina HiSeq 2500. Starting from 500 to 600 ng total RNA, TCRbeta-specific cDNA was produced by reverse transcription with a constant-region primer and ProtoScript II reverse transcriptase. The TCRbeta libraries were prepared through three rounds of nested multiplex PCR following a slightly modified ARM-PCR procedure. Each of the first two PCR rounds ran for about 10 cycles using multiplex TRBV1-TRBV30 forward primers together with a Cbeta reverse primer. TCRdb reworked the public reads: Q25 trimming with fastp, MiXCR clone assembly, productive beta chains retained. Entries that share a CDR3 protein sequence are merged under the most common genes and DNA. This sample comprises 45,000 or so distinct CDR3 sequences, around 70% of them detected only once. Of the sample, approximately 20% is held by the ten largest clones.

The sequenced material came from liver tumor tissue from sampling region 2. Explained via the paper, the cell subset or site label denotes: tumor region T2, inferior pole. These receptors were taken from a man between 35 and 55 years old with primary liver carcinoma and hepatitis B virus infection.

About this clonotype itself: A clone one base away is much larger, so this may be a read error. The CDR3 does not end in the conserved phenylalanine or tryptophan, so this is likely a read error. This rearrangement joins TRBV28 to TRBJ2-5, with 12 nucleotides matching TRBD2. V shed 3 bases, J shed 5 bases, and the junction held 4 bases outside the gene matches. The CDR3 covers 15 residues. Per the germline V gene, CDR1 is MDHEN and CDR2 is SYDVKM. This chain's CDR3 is CASSFLAGGVETQYL. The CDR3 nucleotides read TGTGCCAGCAGTTTTCTAGCGGGAGGGGTGGAGACCCAGTACTTA.

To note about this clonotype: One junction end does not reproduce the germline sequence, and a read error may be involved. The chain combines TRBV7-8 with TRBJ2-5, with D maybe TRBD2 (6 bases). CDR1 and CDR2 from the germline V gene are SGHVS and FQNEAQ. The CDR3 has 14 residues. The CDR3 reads CDSNLDSGQETQYF. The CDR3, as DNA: TGTGACAGCAACTTGGATAGCGGCCAAGAGACCCAGTACTTC.

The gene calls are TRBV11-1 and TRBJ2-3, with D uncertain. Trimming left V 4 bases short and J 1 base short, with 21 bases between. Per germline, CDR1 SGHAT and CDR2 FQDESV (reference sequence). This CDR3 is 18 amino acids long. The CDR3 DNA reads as TGTGCCAGCAGCTCTGGAAGCTCTGTTGGAGCCCGCACAGATACGCAGTATTTT. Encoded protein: CASSSGSSVGARTDTQYF.

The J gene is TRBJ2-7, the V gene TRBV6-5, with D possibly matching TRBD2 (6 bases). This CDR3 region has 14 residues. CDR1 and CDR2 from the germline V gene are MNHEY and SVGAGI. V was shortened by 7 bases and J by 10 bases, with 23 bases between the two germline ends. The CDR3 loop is CASTRTLNRREQYF. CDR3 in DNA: TGTGCCAGCACCCGGACATTAAATAGGAGGGAACAGTACTTC.

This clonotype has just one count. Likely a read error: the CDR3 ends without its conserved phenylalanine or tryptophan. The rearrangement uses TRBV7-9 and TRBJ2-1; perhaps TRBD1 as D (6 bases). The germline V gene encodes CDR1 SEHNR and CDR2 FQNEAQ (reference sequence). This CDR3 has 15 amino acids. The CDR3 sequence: CASSLTQGMNNEQFL. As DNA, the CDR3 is TGTGCCAGTAGCTTGACCCAGGGGATGAACAATGAGCAGTTCCTC.

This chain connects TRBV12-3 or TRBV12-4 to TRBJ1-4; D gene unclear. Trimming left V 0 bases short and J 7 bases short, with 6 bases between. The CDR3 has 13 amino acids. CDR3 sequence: CASSLARTEKLFF. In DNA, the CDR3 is TGTGCCAGCAGTTTAGCCAGGACTGAAAAACTGTTTTTT.

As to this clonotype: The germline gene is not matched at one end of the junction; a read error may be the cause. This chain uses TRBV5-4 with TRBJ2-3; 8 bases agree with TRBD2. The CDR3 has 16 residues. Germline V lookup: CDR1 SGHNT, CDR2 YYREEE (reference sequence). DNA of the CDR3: TGTGCCAGCAGCTTGGAAAGTAGCGGGGTCACAGATACGCAGCATTTC. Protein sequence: CASSLESSGVTDTQHF.

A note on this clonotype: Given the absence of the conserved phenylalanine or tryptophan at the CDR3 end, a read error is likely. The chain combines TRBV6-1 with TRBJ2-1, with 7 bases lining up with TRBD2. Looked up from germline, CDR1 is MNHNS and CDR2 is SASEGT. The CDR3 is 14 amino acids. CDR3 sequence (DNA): TGTGTCCGCTGGTCTGGGAGGGCAGTCAATGAGCAGTTCTCC. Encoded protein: CVRWSGRAVNEQFS.

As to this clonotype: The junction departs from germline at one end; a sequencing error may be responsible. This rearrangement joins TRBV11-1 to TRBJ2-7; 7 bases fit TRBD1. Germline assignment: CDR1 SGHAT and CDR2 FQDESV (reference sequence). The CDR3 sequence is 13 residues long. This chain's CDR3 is CACRGKQSYEQYF. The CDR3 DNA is TGTGCCTGCAGGGGGAAACAATCCTACGAGCAGTACTTC.

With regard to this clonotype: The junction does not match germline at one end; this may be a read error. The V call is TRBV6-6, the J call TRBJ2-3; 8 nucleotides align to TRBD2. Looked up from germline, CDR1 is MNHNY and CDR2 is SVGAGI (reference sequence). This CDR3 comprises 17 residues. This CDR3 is CASRPQGTSGLTDMQYF. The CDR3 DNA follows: TGTGCTAGCAGACCGCAGGGTACTAGCGGTCTCACAGATATGCAGTATTTT.

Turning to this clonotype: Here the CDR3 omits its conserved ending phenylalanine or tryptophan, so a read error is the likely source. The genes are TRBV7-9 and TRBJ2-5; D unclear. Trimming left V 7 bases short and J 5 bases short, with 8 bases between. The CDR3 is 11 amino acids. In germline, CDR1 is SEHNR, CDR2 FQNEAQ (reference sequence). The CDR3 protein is CASNFVETQYI. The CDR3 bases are TGTGCCAGCAACTTTGTCGAGACCCAGTACATC.

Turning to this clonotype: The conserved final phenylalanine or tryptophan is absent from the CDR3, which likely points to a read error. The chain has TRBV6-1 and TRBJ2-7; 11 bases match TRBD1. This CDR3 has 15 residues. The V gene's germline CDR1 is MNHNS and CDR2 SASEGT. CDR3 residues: CVSTLEGQGAYEQYL. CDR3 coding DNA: TGTGTCAGCACCCTGGAGGGACAGGGGGCCTACGAGCAGTACCTC.

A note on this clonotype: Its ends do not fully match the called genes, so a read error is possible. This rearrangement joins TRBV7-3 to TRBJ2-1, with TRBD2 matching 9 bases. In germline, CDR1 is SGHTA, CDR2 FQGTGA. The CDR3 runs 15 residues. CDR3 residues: CASSLNLAGNSEQFF. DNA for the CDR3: TGTGCCAGCAGCTTAAATCTAGCGGGAAACAGTGAGCAATTCTTC.

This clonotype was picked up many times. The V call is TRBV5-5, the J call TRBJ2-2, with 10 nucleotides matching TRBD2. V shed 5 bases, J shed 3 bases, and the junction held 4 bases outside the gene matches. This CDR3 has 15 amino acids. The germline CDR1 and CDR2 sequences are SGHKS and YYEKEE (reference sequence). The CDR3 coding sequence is TGTGCCAGCAGTGGGACTAGCGTCTACACCGGGGAGCTGTTTTTT. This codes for CASSGTSVYTGELFF.

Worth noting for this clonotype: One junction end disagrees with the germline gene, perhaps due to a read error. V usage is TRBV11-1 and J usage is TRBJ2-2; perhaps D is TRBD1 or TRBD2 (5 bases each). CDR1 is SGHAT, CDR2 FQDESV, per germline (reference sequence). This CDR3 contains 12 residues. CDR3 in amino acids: CASSFWTPGSCF. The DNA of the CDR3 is TGTGCCAGCAGCTTTTGGACACCGGGGAGCTGTTTT.

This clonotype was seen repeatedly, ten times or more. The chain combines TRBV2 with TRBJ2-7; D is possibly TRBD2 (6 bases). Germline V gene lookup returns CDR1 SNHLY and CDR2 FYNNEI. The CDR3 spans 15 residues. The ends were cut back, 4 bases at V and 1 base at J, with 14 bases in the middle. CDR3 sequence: CASSGSSGNSYEQYF. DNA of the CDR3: TGTGCCAGCAGTGGGAGTAGCGGAAATTCCTACGAGCAGTACTTC.